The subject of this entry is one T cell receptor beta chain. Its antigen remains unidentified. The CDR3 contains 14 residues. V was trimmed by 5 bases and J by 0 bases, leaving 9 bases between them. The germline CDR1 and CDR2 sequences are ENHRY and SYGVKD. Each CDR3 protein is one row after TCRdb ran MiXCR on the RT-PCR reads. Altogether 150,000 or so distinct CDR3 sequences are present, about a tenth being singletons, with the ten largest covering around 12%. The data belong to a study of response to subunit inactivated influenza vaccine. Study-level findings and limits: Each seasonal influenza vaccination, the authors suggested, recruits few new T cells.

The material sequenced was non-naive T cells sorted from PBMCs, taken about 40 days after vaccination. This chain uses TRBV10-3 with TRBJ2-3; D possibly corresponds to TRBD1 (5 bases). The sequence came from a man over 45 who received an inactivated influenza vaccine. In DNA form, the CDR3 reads TGTGCCATCAGTACAGGTTACAGCACAGATACGCAGTATTTT. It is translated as CAISTGYSTDTQYF.